This is a list of T cell receptor beta chains from one sample in a study of blood T cell repertoires in COVID-19. Profiling relied on immunoSEQ multiplex PCR, and the TCRdb table lists in-frame clones only, not all of them. The sample has almost 200,000 clones, roughly 77% seen once. The sequenced material came from peripheral blood. Receptors originate from a woman aged 40-49 years with COVID-19, enrolled during active disease. Each CDR3 is given with its conserved first and last residue. Fields, in order: clone size, D gene, V gene, J gene, CDR3 protein, CDR3 DNA. A D gene is named only where the DNA matches it firmly. Not all rows give a size; the values are once, few, many and, for expanded clones, a class.

size: .; D: TRBD1; V: TRBV2; J: TRBJ2-7; CDR3: CASSEGTGPYEQYF; DNA: TGTGCCAGCAGTGAGGGGACAGGGCCCTACGAGCAGTACTTC
size: .; D: TRBD1; V: TRBV7-9; J: TRBJ1-4; CDR3: CASSTGTGINEKLFF; DNA: TGTGCCAGCAGCACCGGGACAGGGATTAATGAAAAACTGTTTTTT
size: .; D: TRBD1; V: TRBV19; J: TRBJ1-4; CDR3: CASSRGTGQGGNEKLFF; DNA: TGTGCCAGTAGTAGGGGTACAGGACAGGGCGGTAATGAAAAACTGTTTTTT
size: few; D: TRBD1; V: TRBV5-1; J: TRBJ2-2; CDR3: CASSLASGTVGPGELFF; DNA: TGCGCCAGCAGCTTGGCCTCGGGGACAGTCGGACCCGGGGAGCTGTTTTTT
size: .; D: .; V: TRBV4-3; J: TRBJ1-2; CDR3: CASSQDALSRVHGYTF; DNA: TGCGCCAGCAGCCAAGATGCCCTGAGCAGGGTCCATGGCTACACCTTC
size: .; D: .; V: TRBV5-1; J: TRBJ1-2; CDR3: CASSDTGGYTF; DNA: TGCGCCAGCAGCGATACAGGCGGCTACACCTTC
size: .; D: .; V: TRBV7-2; J: TRBJ1-5; CDR3: CASSAWTALNQPQHF; DNA: TGTGCCAGCAGCGCTTGGACAGCTCTCAATCAGCCCCAGCATTTT
size: .; D: .; V: TRBV7-8; J: TRBJ1-3; CDR3: CASSLEGRVGSGNTIYF; DNA: TGTGCCAGCAGCTTAGAGGGCAGGGTGGGCTCTGGAAACACCATATATTTT
size: .; D: .; V: TRBV28; J: TRBJ1-2; CDR3: CASSRGYGYTF; DNA: TGTGCCAGCAGTAGGGGATATGGCTACACCTTC
size: .; D: .; V: TRBV5-6; J: TRBJ2-1; CDR3: CASSSRGYNEQFF; DNA: TGTGCCAGCAGCAGCCGGGGCTACAATGAGCAGTTCTTC
size: .; D: .; V: TRBV29-1; J: TRBJ1-1; CDR3: CSGNLNTEAFF; DNA: TGCAGCGGCAACTTGAACACTGAAGCTTTCTTT
size: .; D: .; V: TRBV18; J: TRBJ2-7; CDR3: CASSPGGYEQYF; DNA: TGTGCCAGCTCACCGGGGGGATACGAGCAGTACTTC
size: .; D: TRBD1; V: TRBV13; J: TRBJ2-2; CDR3: CASSLTGALTGELFF; DNA: TGTGCCAGCAGCTTAACAGGGGCCCTAACCGGGGAGCTGTTTTTT
size: .; D: .; V: TRBV30; J: TRBJ1-2; CDR3: CAWSGGYGYTF; DNA: TGTGCCTGGAGCGGCGGGTATGGCTACACCTTC
size: .; D: .; V: TRBV20-1; J: TRBJ2-5; CDR3: CSVSPQETQYF; DNA: TGCAGTGTTAGTCCTCAAGAGACCCAGTACTTC
size: .; D: .; V: TRBV4-3; J: TRBJ2-6; CDR3: CASSQVYSGANVLTF; DNA: TGCGCCAGCAGCCAAGTCTATTCTGGGGCCAACGTCCTGACTTTC
size: .; D: .; V: TRBV4-2; J: TRBJ1-1; CDR3: CATQAQENTEAFF; DNA: TGTGCCACCCAAGCTCAGGAGAACACTGAAGCTTTCTTT
size: many; D: .; V: TRBV24-1; J: TRBJ1-1; CDR3: CATGQLNTEAFF; DNA: TGTGCCACCGGACAGTTGAACACTGAAGCTTTCTTT
size: .; D: TRBD1; V: TRBV4-2; J: TRBJ2-1; CDR3: CASRPGQGSYNEQFF; DNA: TGTGCCAGCAGACCCGGACAGGGCTCCTACAATGAGCAGTTCTTC
size: .; D: .; V: TRBV5-1; J: TRBJ2-3; CDR3: CASSLSRVPGALGDTQYF; DNA: TGCGCCAGCAGCTTGTCCAGGGTACCGGGAGCCTTGGGAGATACGCAGTATTTT
size: .; D: TRBD1; V: TRBV6-5; J: TRBJ1-6; CDR3: CASSYSGTGLSALHF; DNA: TGTGCCAGCAGTTACTCCGGGACAGGACTTTCCGCCCTCCACTTT
size: once; D: TRBD2; V: TRBV11-3; J: TRBJ2-5; CDR3: CASSSESRGGLETQYF; DNA: TGTGCCAGCAGCTCGGAATCTCGGGGGGGGCTAGAGACCCAGTACTTC
size: .; D: TRBD2; V: TRBV3-1/TRBV3-2; J: TRBJ2-3; CDR3: CASSRRASGGRTDTQYF; DNA: TGTGCCAGCAGCCGAAGGGCTAGCGGGGGGCGCACAGATACGCAGTATTTT
size: once; D: .; V: TRBV11-1; J: TRBJ1-2; CDR3: CASSNWEDGYTF; DNA: TGTGCCAGCAGTAATTGGGAGGATGGCTACACCTTC
size: .; D: .; V: TRBV18; J: TRBJ2-1; CDR3: CASSPSPLNNEQFF; DNA: TGTGCCAGCTCACCCAGTCCCTTAAACAATGAGCAGTTCTTC
size: .; D: .; V: TRBV14; J: TRBJ2-1; CDR3: CASSQVRGEQFF; DNA: TGTGCCAGCAGCCAAGTACGGGGGGAGCAGTTCTTC
size: .; D: .; V: TRBV6-5; J: TRBJ1-2; CDR3: CASSYSPGSHYGYTF; DNA: TGTGCCAGCAGTTACTCCCCAGGGTCCCACTATGGCTACACCTTC
size: once; D: .; V: TRBV30; J: TRBJ1-5; CDR3: CAWRGQGGQPQHF; DNA: TGTGCCTGGAGGGGGCAGGGCGGACAGCCCCAGCATTTT
size: .; D: .; V: TRBV4-2; J: TRBJ1-1; CDR3: CASSQDEGAEAFF; DNA: TGTGCCAGCAGCCAAGATGAGGGGGCTGAAGCTTTCTTT
size: .; D: TRBD2; V: TRBV5-1; J: TRBJ2-7; CDR3: CASSPTSGGVTPYF; DNA: TGCGCCAGCAGCCCGACTAGCGGGGGGGTCACCCCGTACTTC
size: .; D: TRBD1; V: TRBV27; J: TRBJ2-5; CDR3: CASSLYRGETQYF; DNA: TGTGCCAGCAGTTTATACAGGGGAGAGACCCAGTACTTC
size: .; D: .; V: TRBV5-1; J: TRBJ2-7; CDR3: CASTQGGGEQYF; DNA: TGCGCCAGCACCCAGGGGGGCGGCGAGCAGTACTTC
size: .; D: .; V: TRBV11-2; J: TRBJ2-7; CDR3: CASSLGHRDYEQYF; DNA: TGTGCCAGCAGCTTAGGTCACAGGGACTACGAGCAGTACTTC
size: many; D: .; V: TRBV5-1; J: TRBJ2-2; CDR3: CASRPIAGYPANTGELFF; DNA: TGCGCCAGCAGGCCTATCGCGGGCTACCCAGCGAACACCGGGGAGCTGTTTTTT
size: once; D: TRBD2; V: TRBV6-5; J: TRBJ2-2; CDR3: CASRSGTSVTGELFF; DNA: TGTGCCAGCAGGTCCGGGACTAGCGTTACCGGGGAGCTGTTTTTT
size: once; D: .; V: TRBV23-1; J: TRBJ1-3; CDR3: CASSQSDSRPLYF; DNA: TGCGCCAGCAGTCAATCGGACTCCCGCCCCTTGTATTTT
size: .; D: TRBD2; V: TRBV7-9; J: TRBJ2-7; CDR3: CASSSAGGPPYEQYF; DNA: TGTGCCAGCAGCTCTGCGGGGGGCCCTCCCTACGAGCAGTACTTC
size: .; D: TRBD2; V: TRBV7-2; J: TRBJ2-2; CDR3: CASSLWTSGTGGTGELFF; DNA: TGTGCCAGCAGCTTATGGACTAGCGGGACGGGGGGTACCGGGGAGCTGTTTTTT
size: .; D: TRBD1; V: TRBV6-5; J: TRBJ1-6; CDR3: CASSSGQGPHSPLHF; DNA: TGTGCCAGCAGCTCCGGACAGGGACCCCATTCACCCCTCCACTTT
size: .; D: .; V: TRBV24-1; J: TRBJ2-3; CDR3: CATSEAGTGLADTQYF; DNA: TGTGCCACCAGTGAGGCAGGAACAGGGTTGGCAGATACGCAGTATTTT
size: .; D: .; V: TRBV12-1; J: TRBJ1-1; CDR3: CASSFETESDSEAFF; DNA: TGTGCCAGCAGCTTCGAGACCGAGAGCGATAGTGAAGCTTTCTTT
size: .; D: .; V: TRBV27; J: TRBJ1-4; CDR3: CASGAGFPTNEKLFF; DNA: TGTGCCAGCGGAGCAGGGTTTCCAACTAATGAAAAACTGTTTTTT
size: .; D: .; V: TRBV7-9; J: TRBJ1-1; CDR3: CASSLQGNTEAFF; DNA: TGTGCCAGCAGCCTTCAGGGGAACACTGAAGCTTTCTTT
size: few; D: TRBD1; V: TRBV4-1; J: TRBJ2-7; CDR3: CASSLFWGTGNYEQYF; DNA: TGCGCCAGCAGCTTATTTTGGGGGACAGGAAACTACGAGCAGTACTTC
size: .; D: TRBD2; V: TRBV6-6; J: TRBJ2-1; CDR3: CASSPGLARGNEQFF; DNA: TGTGCCAGCAGCCCGGGACTAGCACGGGGCAATGAGCAGTTCTTC
size: .; D: TRBD2; V: TRBV11-2; J: TRBJ2-1; CDR3: CASAGGSSYNEQFF; DNA: TGTGCCAGCGCGGGGGGGAGCTCCTACAATGAGCAGTTCTTC
size: .; D: TRBD1; V: TRBV14; J: TRBJ1-2; CDR3: CASSQKRGDRGYGYTF; DNA: TGTGCCAGCAGCCAAAAAAGGGGGGACAGGGGCTATGGCTACACCTTC
size: .; D: .; V: TRBV21-1; J: TRBJ2-7; CDR3: CASSSPGQGFEQYF; DNA: TGTGCCAGCAGCTCTCCGGGACAGGGCTTCGAGCAGTACTTC
size: .; D: .; V: TRBV7-9; J: TRBJ2-1; CDR3: CASSLRLASYNEQFF; DNA: TGTGCCAGCAGCTTACGGCTAGCCTCCTACAATGAGCAGTTCTTC
size: .; D: TRBD2; V: TRBV4-1; J: TRBJ2-3; CDR3: CASSRSGTSGRDTQYF; DNA: TGCGCCAGCAGCCGTTCCGGGACTAGCGGCCGGGATACGCAGTATTTT
size: .; D: .; V: TRBV6-5; J: TRBJ2-1; CDR3: CASRGDGGKFF; DNA: TGTGCCAGCAGGGGGGACGGGGGTAAATTCTTC
size: few; D: .; V: TRBV27; J: TRBJ1-4; CDR3: CASSLGGKLFF; DNA: TGTGCCAGCAGCCTAGGGGGTAAACTGTTTTTT
size: .; D: .; V: TRBV4-3; J: TRBJ1-4; CDR3: CASSQGGVGYGGEKLFF; DNA: TGCGCCAGCAGCCAGGGTGGAGTAGGGTATGGGGGGGAAAAACTGTTTTTT